The 27 T cell receptor beta chains below all came from one sample that was sequenced in a study of cytomegalovirus exposure and HLA in healthy donors. PCR used 60 Vbeta primers and 13 Jbeta primers. The protocol was immunoSEQ multiplex PCR, while the TCRdb copy is restricted to in-frame clones and leaves out a portion. The repertoire includes tens of thousands of clones, 80% of them detected once, and approximately 29% sits in the top ten. The specimen sequenced was PBMCs. The receptors were gathered from a man aged 45-60 years in good health and CMV-seropositive.

The V call is TRBV2, the J call TRBJ1-5; no clear D. CDR1 and CDR2 from the germline V gene are SNHLY and FYNNEI. V was trimmed by 3 bases and J by 1 base, leaving 10 bases between them. The CDR3 consists of 15 residues. This CDR3 reads CASSDGELSNQPQHF. For the CDR3, the DNA is TGTGCCAGCAGTGACGGAGAGCTCAGCAATCAGCCCCAGCATTTT.

The V call is TRBV9, the J call TRBJ1-1; weak D call: TRBD1 (5 bases). The CDR3 extends over 14 amino acids. Trimming shortened V by 2 bases and J by 1 base, and 9 bases separated the two germline ends. Germline loops: CDR1 SGDLS, CDR2 YYNGEE. In nucleotides, the CDR3 is TGTGCCAGCAGCGTCGGGGGTTCGAACACTGAAGCTTTCTTT. Protein sequence: CASSVGGSNTEAFF.

The chain joins TRBV6-6 to TRBJ1-1; the D gene is possibly TRBD1 (5 bases). Germline V lookup: CDR1 MNHNY, CDR2 SVGAGI (reference sequence). The V end was cut by 6 bases, the J end by 8 bases, with 13 bases between. CDR3 length: 12 residues. CDR3 amino acids: CASSGRDFEAFF. CDR3 DNA: TGTGCCAGCAGCGGGAGGGACTTCGAAGCTTTCTTT.

This chain links TRBV7-9 with TRBJ1-2; 9 nucleotides match TRBD1. The junction had 8 bases not matched to a gene; V was cut back by 5 bases and J by 4 bases. CDR1 and CDR2 from the germline V gene are SEHNR and FQNEAQ (reference sequence). The CDR3 extends over 15 amino acids. CDR3 nucleotide sequence: TGTGCCAGCAGCCCCAGGGCACAGGGGGCCTATGGCTACACCTTC. Its protein is CASSPRAQGAYGYTF.

The J gene is TRBJ1-1, the V gene TRBV7-9; 7 bases line up with TRBD1. The CDR3 is 15 amino acids. Trimming took 5 bases from V and 1 from J; bases not matched to a gene: 7. CDR1 and CDR2 from the germline V gene are SEHNR and FQNEAQ (reference sequence). The CDR3 DNA reads TGTGCCAGCAGCCGAACCGGGACAGCGAACACTGAAGCTTTCTTT. Its protein is CASSRTGTANTEAFF.

The chain employs TRBV5-4 and TRBJ2-1; 11 bases are a match to TRBD2. The CDR3 has 15 residues. Germline CDR1 SGHNT, CDR2 YYREEE (reference sequence). Trimming cost V 2 bases and J 7 bases; bases outside gene matches: 5. The CDR3 here is CASSFLAGGVNEQFF. CDR3 sequence (DNA): TGTGCCAGCAGCTTCCTAGCGGGAGGAGTGAATGAGCAGTTCTTC.

In the case of this clone: Germline and junction disagree at one end, which may indicate a read error. The chain joins TRBV7-2 to TRBJ2-3; 9 bases map to TRBD2. Looked up from germline, CDR1 is SGHTA and CDR2 is FQGNSA. This CDR3 region has 14 residues. Written as DNA, the CDR3 is TGTGCCAGCAGCATAGCGGGAGTAGAAGATACGCAGTATTTT. It translates to CASSIAGVEDTQYF.

This clone was picked up one time. CDR3 sequence (DNA): TGTGCCAGTCACCGAGGGGGCGCAAATCAGCCCCAGCATTTT. Residues: CASHRGGANQPQHF. This sequence joins TRBV19 and TRBJ1-5; 7 nucleotides align to TRBD1. With 8 bases clipped from V and 4 bases from J, the junction kept 8 bases outside the gene matches. CDR1 is LNHDA and CDR2 is SQIVND in the germline V gene (reference sequence). The CDR3 is made up of 14 amino acids.

This clone was seen just once. This chain links TRBV19 with TRBJ2-2; D possibly corresponds to TRBD1 (6 bases). Trimming shortened V by 4 bases and J by 7 bases, and 10 bases separated the two germline ends. The CDR3 runs 13 residues. Per the germline V gene, CDR1 is LNHDA and CDR2 is SQIVND (reference sequence). The CDR3 DNA sequence: TGTGCCAGTAGTAGCAGGGGTAACGGGGAGCTGTTTTTT. Encoded protein: CASSSRGNGELFF.

The chain uses TRBV19 and TRBJ2-7, with 9 bases matching TRBD1. The CDR3 consists of 14 residues. Per germline, CDR1 LNHDA and CDR2 SQIVND (reference sequence). With 3 bases clipped from V and 3 bases from J, the junction kept 3 bases outside the gene matches. The CDR3 loop is CASSIGQGSYEQYF. DNA of the CDR3: TGTGCCAGTAGTATTGGACAGGGGAGCTACGAGCAGTACTTC.

The chain carries TRBV12-5 and TRBJ2-7; TRBD1 agrees at 9 bases. The CDR3 is made up of 13 amino acids. The V and J ends lost 6 bases and 3 bases, in that order; junction bases with no gene match: 3. Germline assignment: CDR1 LGHNT and CDR2 FRNRAP. The CDR3 protein is CASGRDRDYEQYF. The CDR3 DNA follows: TGTGCTAGTGGCCGGGACAGGGACTACGAGCAGTACTTC. Based on the CDR3 plus reference TRBV12-5 and TRBJ2-7, the full variable domain is DARVTQTPRHKVTEMGQEVTMRCQPILGHNTVFWYRQTMMQGLELLAYFRNRAPLDDSGMPKDRFSAEMPDATLATLKIQPSEPRDSAVYFCASGRDRDYEQYFGPGTRLTVT.

The chain carries TRBV7-2 and TRBJ1-2; weak D call: TRBD1 (6 bases). The CDR3 has 14 residues. Germline assignment: CDR1 SGHTA and CDR2 FQGNSA. The V end was cut by 1 base, the J end by 7 bases, with 13 bases between. CDR3 sequence (DNA): TGTGCCAGCAGCTTAGGACGGGGGGCGCGTGGCTACACCTTC. Translation gives CASSLGRGARGYTF.

The rearrangement uses TRBV10-3 and TRBJ2-4; the D is unclear. Deletions cut 2 bases from V and 1 base from J, with 9 bases between. CDR1 and CDR2 from the germline V gene are ENHRY and SYGVKD. This CDR3 comprises 15 residues. The CDR3 region has the DNA TGTGCCATCAGTGAGGGCGAGGCCGCCAAAAACATTCAGTACTTC. The encoded protein is CAISEGEAAKNIQYF.

This chain links TRBV10-3 with TRBJ2-7; TRBD1 agrees at 9 bases. V lost 6 bases, J lost 7 bases, and 10 bases stayed unmatched. CDR3 length: 14 amino acids. Germline lookup yields CDR1 ENHRY and CDR2 SYGVKD. CDR3 loop: CAIRNVQGAEEQYF. CDR3 DNA sequence: TGTGCCATCAGAAACGTACAGGGGGCGGAGGAGCAGTACTTC.

The J gene is TRBJ2-4, the V gene TRBV14; a possible D gene is TRBD2 (5 bases). CDR1 SGHDN and CDR2 FVKESK come from the germline V gene. V was clipped by 0 bases and J by 12 bases, with 12 bases between them. This CDR3 is 13 amino acids long. The CDR3 nucleotides are TGTGCCAGCAGCCAAGATGAGGGCCTTAGTCAGTACTTC. Translating gives CASSQDEGLSQYF.

The chain uses TRBV5-6 and TRBJ2-7, with TRBD2 identical over 9 bases. Trimming at V came to 6 bases and at J to 5 bases, leaving 9 bases not matched to a gene. The CDR3 runs to 14 residues. The germline V gene has CDR1 SGHDT and CDR2 YYEEEE. CDR3 coding DNA: TGTGCCAGCATCGTAGCGGGAGCCAGCAACGAGCAGTACTTC. Protein: CASIVAGASNEQYF.

The rearrangement joins TRBV5-4 to TRBJ2-7; 11 nucleotides align to TRBD2. This CDR3 region has 15 residues. V was clipped by 9 bases and J by 0 bases; unmatched bases: 8. CDR1 is SGHNT and CDR2 is YYREEE in the germline V gene (reference sequence). CDR3 amino acids: CATTPGLAVSYEQYF. In DNA form, the CDR3 reads TGTGCCACCACCCCGGGACTAGCGGTCTCCTACGAGCAGTACTTC.

The chain is built from TRBV2 and TRBJ2-4; a weak D match, TRBD1 (6 bases). V lost 1 base and J lost 9, with 16 bases in between. Germline CDR1 SNHLY, CDR2 FYNNEI. The CDR3 has 15 amino acids. CDR3 amino acids: CASSEGAGQGSIQYF. The DNA of the CDR3 is TGTGCCAGCAGTGAAGGGGCGGGTCAGGGGAGCATTCAGTACTTC. The variable domain in full, completed from reference TRBV2 and TRBJ2-4, reads EPEVTQTPSHQVTQMGQEVILRCVPISNHLYFYWYRQILGQKVEFLVSFYNNEISEKSEIFDDQFSVERPDGSNFTLKIRSTKLEDSAMYFCASSEGAGQGSIQYFGAGTRLSVL.

The V call is TRBV9, the J call TRBJ2-5; TRBD1 is a possible D gene (5 bases). CDR1 is SGDLS and CDR2 is YYNGEE in the germline V gene. V gave up 0 bases and J gave up 1 base, with 7 bases separating them. The CDR3 consists of 14 residues. CDR3 sequence: CASSVGDSQETQYF. The CDR3 DNA reads TGTGCCAGCAGCGTAGGTGACAGCCAAGAGACCCAGTACTTC.

CDR3 loop: CASSFNPGSGNTIYF. CDR3 sequence (DNA): TGTGCCAGCAGCTTTAATCCGGGGTCTGGAAACACCATATATTTT. The genes are TRBV5-5 and TRBJ1-3; the D is unclear. Germline loops: CDR1 SGHKS, CDR2 YYEKEE (reference sequence). Trimming cost V 2 bases and J 1 base, with 10 bases left between them. The length of the CDR3 is 15 residues.

The chain uses TRBV19 and TRBJ1-4, with D maybe TRBD1 (6 bases). This CDR3 has 14 residues. Trimming left V 3 bases short and J 5 bases short, with 10 bases between. The germline gives CDR1 LNHDA, CDR2 SQIVND (reference sequence). The CDR3 DNA sequence: TGTGCCAGTAGTATGGACAGAGGAAATGAAAAACTGTTTTTT. Translated: CASSMDRGNEKLFF. The entire variable domain, with the rest obtained from reference TRBV19 and TRBJ1-4, is as follows: DGGITQSPKYLFRKEGQNVTLSCEQNLNHDAMYWYRQDPGQGLRLIYYSQIVNDFQKGDIAEGYSVSREKKESFPLTVTSAQKNPTAFYLCASSMDRGNEKLFFGSGTQLSVL.

This chain joins TRBV2 and TRBJ2-7; TRBD1 aligns across 10 bases. The V and J ends lost 7 bases and 5 bases, in that order; junction bases with no gene match: 5. This CDR3 has 13 residues. Germline CDR1 is SNHLY and CDR2 is FYNNEI. This CDR3 reads CASIDRGLHEQYF. CDR3 DNA: TGTGCCAGCATCGACAGGGGGCTCCACGAGCAGTACTTC.

V gene TRBV6-5 combines with J gene TRBJ2-7; D may be TRBD1 (6 bases). Germline CDR1 is MNHEY and CDR2 is SVGAGI. Trimming took 6 bases from V and 4 from J, leaving 19 bases between them. This CDR3 is 15 amino acids long. This chain's CDR3 is CASSSITGSGYEQYF. The CDR3 DNA follows: TGTGCCAGCAGCTCCATTACAGGGTCAGGGTACGAGCAGTACTTC.

The CDR3 sequence is CSVRGDSDGYTF. The CDR3 DNA sequence: TGCAGCGTTCGGGGGGATTCGGATGGCTACACCTTC. The chain joins TRBV29-1 to TRBJ1-2; D possibly corresponds to TRBD1 (5 bases). This CDR3 has 12 amino acids. CDR1 is SQVTM, CDR2 ANQGSEA, per germline. The V gene lost 5 bases and the J gene lost 6 bases, with 13 bases spanning the gap.

The count of this clone is one. The V call is TRBV30, the J call TRBJ1-2; no definite D call. V gave up 0 bases and J gave up 4 bases, with 9 bases separating them. The germline CDR1 and CDR2 sequences are GTSNPN and SVGIG (reference sequence). The CDR3 covers 13 residues. This chain's CDR3 is CAWSVSKIYGYTF. In DNA form, the CDR3 reads TGTGCCTGGAGTGTAAGCAAGATCTATGGCTACACCTTC. The complete variable domain, with remaining parts taken from reference TRBV30 and TRBJ1-2, reads SQTIHQWPATLVQPVGSPLSLECTVEGTSNPNLYWYRQAAGRGLQLLFYSVGIGQISSEVPQNLSASRPQDRQFILSSKKLLLSDSGFYLCAWSVSKIYGYTFGSGTRLTVV.

This clone was seen a few times. CDR3 coding DNA: TGTGCCAGCAGCCCCCTTCTCATGGGAGGTACGCAGTATTTT. It is translated as CASSPLLMGGTQYF. The chain employs TRBV6-5 and TRBJ2-3, with D perhaps matching TRBD2 (6 bases). This CDR3 has 14 amino acids. CDR1 is MNHEY, CDR2 SVGAGI, per germline. The germline V and J ends were trimmed by 6 bases and 8 bases, with 18 bases remaining between them.

V gene TRBV7-9 combines with J gene TRBJ2-7; D gene unclear. The V gene's germline CDR1 is SEHNR and CDR2 FQNEAQ (reference sequence). The CDR3 length is 12 residues. Trimming left V 4 bases short and J 3 bases short, with 7 bases between. CDR3: CASSSGNYEQYF. As DNA, the CDR3 is TGTGCCAGCAGCTCGGGTAACTACGAGCAGTACTTC.